This is a list of T cell receptor beta chains from one sample in a study of T-cell memory formation after mild COVID-19. TCRdb used MiXCR to reprocess the 5' RACE reads, holding one entry per CDR3 protein. This sample yields 100,000 or so distinct CDR3 sequences, of which 11% are seen a single time; approximately 40% belongs to the top ten. The source material was PBMCs or a T cell subset sorted from them (not recorded which). The receptors originated from a man aged 18 to 29 who had mild COVID-19 (a few samples of this study predate the infection). Cell type and time point are not known. CDR3s include the opening cysteine and the closing phenylalanine or tryptophan. The order of the fields is J gene, clone size, V gene, D gene, CDR3 protein, CDR3 DNA. D genes are given only for firm matches. Size is omitted from some rows. Given values are once, few, many or a class for expanded clones.

TRBJ2-7,few,TRBV12-3/TRBV12-4,TRBD2,CASSGLAAVYEQYF,TGTGCCAGCAGTGGACTAGCCGCTGTCTACGAGCAGTACTTC
TRBJ2-1,few,TRBV7-2,TRBD2,CASSNGLAGANEQFF,TGTGCCAGCAGCAACGGACTAGCGGGGGCAAATGAGCAGTTCTTC
TRBJ2-2,.,TRBV19,.,CASSYGRRRGELFF,TGTGCCAGTAGTTACGGCAGAAGAAGGGGGGAGCTGTTTTTT
TRBJ2-1,few,TRBV24-1,TRBD1,CATSDRKDRADEQFF,TGTGCCACCAGTGACCGGAAGGACAGGGCCGATGAGCAGTTCTTC
TRBJ1-5,.,TRBV6-5,TRBD1,CASSGQGGAQPQHF,TGTGCCAGCAGTGGACAGGGGGGTGCACAGCCCCAGCATTTT
TRBJ1-4,.,TRBV6-5,.,CASSYRAGGSNEKLFF,TGTGCCAGCAGTTACAGGGCGGGAGGTTCTAATGAAAAACTGTTTTTT
TRBJ2-7,few,TRBV12-3/TRBV12-4,TRBD2,CASSFIGLAGGHEQYF,TGTGCCAGCAGCTTCATTGGACTAGCGGGGGGCCACGAGCAGTACTTC
TRBJ2-5,few,TRBV7-8,TRBD2,CASSLRLAGEETQYF,TGTGCCAGCAGCTTACGACTAGCGGGGGAAGAGACCCAGTACTTC
TRBJ1-5,.,TRBV18,TRBD1,CASSPSGQGLEQPQHF,TGTGCCAGCTCACCGTCGGGACAGGGTTTGGAACAGCCCCAGCATTTT
TRBJ2-1,many,TRBV5-5,TRBD2,CASSPEERGIFYNEQFF,TGTGCCAGCAGCCCTGAGGAGCGGGGTATTTTCTACAATGAGCAGTTCTTC
TRBJ1-6,many,TRBV5-1,TRBD1,CASSEGARSPLHF,TGCGCCAGCAGCGAGGGGGCCAGATCACCCCTCCACTTT
TRBJ2-4,few,TRBV4-1,.,CATSGAGFLAKNIQYF,TGCGCCACCTCGGGTGCGGGCTTTCTGGCCAAAAACATTCAGTACTTC
TRBJ2-2,many,TRBV6-4,TRBD1,CASSGTGTGELFF,TGTGCCAGCAGTGGGACAGGCACCGGGGAGCTGTTTTTT
TRBJ2-1,.,TRBV7-9,.,CATSSPGYNEQFF,TGTGCCACCTCTTCCCCGGGGTACAATGAGCAGTTCTTC
TRBJ1-6,.,TRBV6-6,.,CASIPGLYGPLHF,TGTGCCAGCATACCGGGACTGTACGGACCCCTCCACTTT
TRBJ2-5,.,TRBV18,.,CASSPSRRETQYF,TGTGCCAGCTCACCGTCCAGGCGGGAGACCCAGTACTTC
TRBJ2-1,.,TRBV29-1,TRBD2,CSVKRGAWYEQFF,TGCAGCGTCAAGCGGGGGGCGTGGTATGAGCAGTTCTTC
TRBJ2-2,.,TRBV7-8,.,CASSFLWSTGTGELFF,TGTGCCAGCAGCTTCTTATGGTCCACGGGGACCGGGGAGCTGTTTTTT
TRBJ1-6,few,TRBV4-3,.,CASSQDTGNNSPLHF,TGCGCCAGCAGCCAAGATACGGGGAATAATTCACCCCTCCACTTT
TRBJ2-7,few,TRBV5-1,.,CASSQSGRGYEQYF,TGCGCCAGCAGCCAGTCGGGCAGGGGATACGAGCAGTACTTC
TRBJ2-7,few,TRBV4-1,TRBD1,CASSQGTGESYEQYF,TGCGCCAGCAGCCAGGGGACAGGGGAGAGCTACGAGCAGTACTTC
TRBJ1-1,many,TRBV15,.,CATSRGNSLNTEAFF,TGTGCCACCAGCAGAGGCAACAGCCTAAACACTGAAGCTTTCTTT
TRBJ1-1,few,TRBV29-1,.,CSYCEGNTEAFF,TGCAGCTACTGCGAGGGGAACACTGAAGCTTTCTTT
TRBJ2-5,.,TRBV7-2,TRBD2,CASSPYSGGGTQYF,TGTGCCAGCAGCCCCTATTCCGGCGGGGGGACCCAGTACTTC
TRBJ2-3,many,TRBV9,.,CASSADRNTDTQYF,TGTGCCAGCAGCGCAGACAGGAACACAGATACGCAGTATTTT
TRBJ1-2,.,TRBV4-1,.,CASSQDFRGNYGYTF,TGCGCCAGCAGCCAAGATTTCAGGGGCAACTATGGCTACACCTTC
TRBJ2-7,few,TRBV4-3,.,CASTSDRTSYEQYF,TGCGCCAGCACCTCGGACAGAACGTCCTACGAGCAGTACTTC
TRBJ2-5,.,TRBV28,TRBD2,CASSLMGLGTSLPLQETQYF,TGTGCCAGCAGTTTAATGGGTTTGGGGACTAGCCTTCCCTTGCAAGAGACCCAGTACTTC
TRBJ2-3,many,TRBV12-3/TRBV12-4,TRBD1,CASSPPGQGSDTQYF,TGTGCCAGCAGTCCTCCCGGACAGGGGTCAGATACGCAGTATTTT